Listed below are T cell receptor beta chains from one sample, sequenced in a study of cytomegalovirus exposure and HLA in healthy donors. Produced via immunoSEQ multiplex PCR; TCRdb's table is partial and in-frame only. The data show around 210,000 clones, 82% seen once. Sequencing input: PBMCs. The receptors derive from a woman between 40 and 55 years old in good health and CMV-seronegative. Both conserved end residues are part of each CDR3. A D gene is named only where the DNA matches it firmly. Where a row states a size, it is once, few, many or the class of an expanded clone; other rows omit it.

V	size	J	length	D	CDR3	DNA
TRBV14	.	TRBJ2-3	16	TRBD1	CASSLGGQGVRDTQYF	TGTGCCAGCAGCCTCGGCGGCCAGGGGGTGAGAGATACGCAGTATTTT
TRBV7-3	.	TRBJ1-5	10	.	CASSLYSPHF	TGTGCCAGCAGCTTATACAGTCCGCATTTT
TRBV27	.	TRBJ2-7	15	TRBD1	CASSLQGQGAYEQYF	TGTGCCAGCAGTTTACAGGGACAGGGGGCATACGAGCAGTACTTC
TRBV5-1	.	TRBJ1-2	16	TRBD1	CASSLNLGQGDSGYTF	TGCGCCAGCAGCTTGAATTTAGGACAGGGGGATAGTGGCTACACCTTC
TRBV9	few	TRBJ2-1	16	TRBD1	CASSPSTGGYPNEQFF	TGTGCCAGCAGCCCCTCGACAGGGGGCTACCCAAATGAGCAGTTCTTC
TRBV5-1	.	TRBJ2-3	16	TRBD2	CASSRDGTRDTDTQYF	TGCGCCAGCAGCCGGGACGGGACTAGGGACACAGATACGCAGTATTTT
TRBV7-9	.	TRBJ2-7	15	.	CASSSRVVSSYEQYF	TGTGCCAGCAGTTCTCGGGTCGTCAGCTCCTACGAGCAGTACTTC
TRBV4-1	.	TRBJ1-5	14	.	CASGVQQGHQPQHF	TGCGCCAGCGGAGTTCAACAGGGTCATCAGCCCCAGCATTTT
TRBV5-4	.	TRBJ1-2	16	TRBD1	CASSLGGGQGNYGYTF	TGTGCCAGCAGCCTGGGGGGGGGACAGGGTAACTATGGCTACACCTTC
TRBV28	.	TRBJ1-3	14	TRBD1	CASRDRGSGNTIYF	TGTGCCAGCCGGGACAGGGGGTCAGGAAACACCATATATTTT
TRBV9	.	TRBJ2-7	15	.	CASSVQPGSAYEQYF	TGTGCCAGCAGCGTACAACCCGGGTCCGCCTACGAGCAGTACTTC
TRBV11-2	.	TRBJ2-1	12	.	CASSLARNEQFF	TGTGCCAGCAGCTTAGCCCGCAATGAGCAGTTCTTC
TRBV7-8	.	TRBJ2-7	14	TRBD2	CASSLLAGGYEQYF	TGTGCCAGCAGCTTACTAGCGGGAGGCTACGAGCAGTACTTC
TRBV19	.	TRBJ1-3	17	TRBD1	CASSWDRERSSGNTIYF	TGTGCCAGTAGTTGGGACAGGGAAAGGTCGTCTGGAAACACCATATATTTT
TRBV25-1	few	TRBJ2-7	14	TRBD1	CASSSGQGTHEQYF	TGTGCCAGCAGCTCGGGACAGGGTACCCACGAGCAGTACTTC
TRBV19	.	TRBJ2-7	15	.	CASSITLGEVYEQYF	TGTGCCAGTAGTATCACACTAGGGGAGGTCTACGAGCAGTACTTC
TRBV30	.	TRBJ1-5	14	.	CAWSVLGREQPQHF	TGTGCCTGGAGTGTACTGGGCAGGGAACAGCCCCAGCATTTT
TRBV4-1	.	TRBJ1-2	17	TRBD1	CASSQVKGKDRNYGYTF	TGCGCCAGCAGCCAAGTCAAGGGGAAGGACAGGAACTATGGCTACACCTTC
TRBV27	.	TRBJ1-1	13	.	CASSLAGGTEAFF	TGTGCCAGCAGTTTGGCGGGGGGCACTGAAGCTTTCTTT
TRBV6-1	.	TRBJ2-1	16	TRBD1	CASSEPGTAAQQRQFF	TGTGCCAGCAGTGAACCCGGGACAGCGGCCCAACAGCGGCAGTTCTTC
TRBV15	.	TRBJ2-1	17	TRBD2	CATSRTGLAGLYNEQFF	TGTGCCACCAGCAGGACGGGACTAGCGGGACTCTACAATGAGCAGTTCTTC
TRBV7-8	.	TRBJ2-5	13	.	CASSHGYRETQYF	TGTGCCAGCAGCCACGGGTACCGAGAGACCCAGTACTTC
TRBV27	once	TRBJ2-2	17	.	CASRLTHPGLSIGELFF	TGTGCCAGCAGACTAACCCACCCGGGACTCAGTATCGGGGAGCTGTTTTTT
TRBV5-1	.	TRBJ2-1	16	TRBD2	CASSLGAGELNNEQFF	TGCGCCAGCAGCTTGGGAGCGGGGGAATTAAACAATGAGCAGTTCTTC
TRBV29-1	.	TRBJ2-1	14	.	CSVVALSSYNEQFF	TGCAGCGTTGTTGCATTGAGCTCCTACAATGAGCAGTTCTTC
TRBV5-1	.	TRBJ2-2	16	.	CASSSGRESNTGELFF	TGCGCCAGCAGCTCCGGCAGGGAATCGAACACCGGGGAGCTGTTTTTT
TRBV19	.	TRBJ2-1	16	TRBD2	CASSLGRSYSYNEQFF	TGTGCCAGTAGCCTCGGGAGGTCATACTCCTACAATGAGCAGTTCTTC
TRBV19	.	TRBJ2-3	14	.	CASKGGNVADTQYF	TGTGCCAGTAAGGGCGGGAATGTAGCAGATACGCAGTATTTT
TRBV19	.	TRBJ1-2	12	TRBD1	CASSRTGVGYTF	TGTGCCAGTAGCCGGACAGGGGTTGGCTACACCTTC
TRBV10-3	.	TRBJ2-7	13	TRBD1	CATQDREGYEQYF	TGTGCCACGCAGGACAGGGAAGGATACGAGCAGTACTTC
TRBV9	.	TRBJ1-1	13	TRBD1	CASSPWGTGEAFF	TGTGCCAGCAGCCCTTGGGGGACAGGTGAAGCTTTCTTT
TRBV7-9	.	TRBJ1-2	15	.	CASSLEGREGYGYTF	TGTGCCAGCAGCTTAGAGGGCAGGGAGGGCTATGGCTACACCTTC
TRBV18	.	TRBJ1-2	13	.	CASRGSVIYGYTF	TGTGCCAGCCGAGGCAGCGTCATCTATGGCTACACCTTC
TRBV7-2	.	TRBJ2-7	16	TRBD2	CASSLGGTSRPYEQYF	TGTGCCAGCAGCTTAGGTGGGACTAGCAGACCCTACGAGCAGTACTTC
TRBV5-6	.	TRBJ2-7	13	TRBD2	CASRPGGAHEQYF	TGTGCCAGCAGGCCGGGGGGGGCCCACGAGCAGTACTTC
TRBV6-1	once	TRBJ1-5	8	.	CASRTVHF	TGTGCCAGCAGGACTGTCCATTTT
TRBV18	.	TRBJ2-3	15	.	CASSPGPEVTDTQYF	TGTGCCAGCTCGCCCGGACCGGAGGTCACAGATACGCAGTATTTT
TRBV7-9	.	TRBJ2-1	15	.	CASSDSLHSTNEQFF	TGTGCCAGCAGCGACTCTCTCCACTCGACCAATGAGCAGTTCTTC
TRBV6-4	.	TRBJ1-5	16	.	CASPYEWKESNQPQHF	TGTGCCAGTCCCTACGAATGGAAGGAGAGCAATCAGCCCCAGCATTTT
TRBV29-1	.	TRBJ2-3	18	TRBD2	CSVEAVGGLRTSGATQYF	TGCAGCGTTGAAGCTGTTGGGGGATTGAGGACTAGCGGGGCTACGCAGTATTTT
TRBV4-1	.	TRBJ2-5	15	TRBD1	CASSQEWTGPETQYF	TGCGCCAGCAGCCAAGAATGGACAGGGCCAGAGACCCAGTACTTC
TRBV5-4	.	TRBJ2-4	15	.	CASSFGGTAKNIQYF	TGTGCCAGCAGCTTTGGGGGGACGGCCAAAAACATTCAGTACTTC
TRBV5-1	few	TRBJ1-1	13	TRBD1	CASSGQLSTEAFF	TGCGCCAGCTCGGGACAGCTTAGCACTGAAGCTTTCTTT
TRBV6-1	.	TRBJ2-7	15	TRBD2	CASSAGGSNPGEQYF	TGTGCCAGCAGTGCGGGAGGGAGCAATCCGGGCGAGCAGTACTTC
TRBV27	few	TRBJ2-3	17	.	CASSLRPIQGRGDTQYF	TGTGCCAGCAGCCTACGCCCCATCCAGGGGCGAGGTGATACGCAGTATTTT
TRBV30	.	TRBJ2-7	14	TRBD1	CASQGVPNPYEQYF	TGTGCCTCGCAGGGGGTCCCTAACCCCTACGAGCAGTACTTC
TRBV15	few	TRBJ1-2	13	TRBD1	CATSRDRNYGYTF	TGTGCCACCAGCAGGGACAGGAACTATGGCTACACCTTC
TRBV30	.	TRBJ2-1	13	TRBD1	CAWLGTGGNEQFF	TGTGCCTGGCTCGGGACAGGGGGGAATGAGCAGTTCTTC
TRBV28	.	TRBJ2-1	13	.	CASGTGTWGEQFF	TGTGCGAGCGGCACAGGGACCTGGGGTGAGCAGTTCTTC
TRBV19	.	TRBJ1-5	15	.	CASSIGERSNQPQHF	TGTGCCAGTAGTATCGGGGAGCGGAGCAATCAGCCCCAGCATTTT
TRBV7-9	few	TRBJ1-1	16	TRBD1	CASSWSFGQGNTEAFF	TGTGCCAGCAGCTGGTCCTTTGGACAGGGGAACACTGAAGCTTTCTTT
TRBV7-9	.	TRBJ2-7	18	TRBD2	CASSLKGKSGRRSYEQYF	TGTGCCAGCAGCTTAAAGGGGAAAAGCGGGAGGAGGTCCTACGAGCAGTACTTC